The rows below give T cell receptor beta chains drawn from one sample of a study of cytomegalovirus exposure and HLA in healthy donors. The table came from immunoSEQ multiplex PCR; TCRdb's copy has only in-frame clones and leaves some out. The top ten hold about 0.24% of the sample, which has about 190,000 clones, around 82% seen once. The sequenced sample consisted of PBMCs. These receptors were collected from a boy aged 5-17 years in good health and CMV-seronegative. CDR3s include the opening cysteine and the closing phenylalanine or tryptophan. A D gene is named only where the DNA matches it firmly. Expanded clones get a size class; other rows say once, few or many, or leave the size out.

v_gene	abundance	d_gene	len	j_gene	CDR3nt	CDR3aa
TRBV28	-	TRBD1	15	TRBJ1-5	TGTGCCAGCACCCCCGTGACAGGGACCAATCAGCCCCAGCATTTT	CASTPVTGTNQPQHF
TRBV7-2	-	-	11	TRBJ2-5	TGTGCCAGCAGCCTAAAGGAGACCCAGTACTTC	CASSLKETQYF
TRBV10-3	-	-	13	TRBJ1-2	TGTGCCATCAGGTCAGGGGAAAACTATGGCTACACCTTC	CAIRSGENYGYTF
TRBV9	-	-	15	TRBJ1-3	TGTGCCAGCAGCGTGGACAGCCTCTCTGGAAACACCATATATTTT	CASSVDSLSGNTIYF
TRBV6-1	-	-	13	TRBJ2-7	TGTGCCAGCAGTGAAAGCTATACTTACGAGCAGTACTTC	CASSESYTYEQYF
TRBV4-3	once	TRBD1	14	TRBJ1-5	TGCGCCAGCAGCGACAGGGGTAACAATCAGCCCCAGCATTTT	CASSDRGNNQPQHF
TRBV6-1	-	TRBD1	15	TRBJ2-6	TGTGCCAGCAGGGGACAGGGCGCTGGGGCCAACGTCCTGACTTTC	CASRGQGAGANVLTF
TRBV2	once	TRBD1	12	TRBJ2-7	TGTGCCAGCGGGGGACAGGCCTACGAGCAGTACTTC	CASGGQAYEQYF
TRBV14	-	TRBD1	16	TRBJ1-2	TGTGCCAGCAGCCACACTAAGAAACAACAGGGGGCTGGCTACACCTTC	CASSHTKKQQGAGYTF
TRBV27	-	-	15	TRBJ2-7	TGTGCCAGCAGTCCCACCTCGCGACAGGTTAGGGAACAGTACTTC	CASSPTSRQVREQYF
TRBV5-3	-	TRBD2	16	TRBJ2-7	TGTGCCAGAAGCTTGGGACTAGCGGGAGACTTCTACGAGCAGTACTTC	CARSLGLAGDFYEQYF
TRBV5-1	-	TRBD1	14	TRBJ2-2	TGCGCCAGCAGCTTAAGGGGGCACGCCGGGGAGCTGTTTTTT	CASSLRGHAGELFF
TRBV6-1	once	-	12	TRBJ1-6	TGTGCCAGCACAGCGGGTAATTCACCCCTCCACTTT	CASTAGNSPLHF
TRBV4-1	-	-	15	TRBJ2-5	TGCGCCAGCAGCCCATATCGGGGGGCCTACGAGACCCAGTACTTC	CASSPYRGAYETQYF